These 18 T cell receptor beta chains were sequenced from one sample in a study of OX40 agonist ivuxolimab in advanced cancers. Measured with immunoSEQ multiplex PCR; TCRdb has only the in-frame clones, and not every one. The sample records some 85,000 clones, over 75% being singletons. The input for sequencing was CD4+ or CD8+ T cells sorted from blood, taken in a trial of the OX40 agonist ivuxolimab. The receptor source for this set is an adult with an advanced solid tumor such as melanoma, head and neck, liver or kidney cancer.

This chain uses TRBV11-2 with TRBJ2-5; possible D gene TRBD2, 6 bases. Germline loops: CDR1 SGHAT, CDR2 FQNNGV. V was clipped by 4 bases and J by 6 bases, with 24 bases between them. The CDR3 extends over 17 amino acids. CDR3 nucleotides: TGTGCCAGCAGCTCGCCCAAAAATCCGGGAGTACTAAAGACCCAGTACTTC. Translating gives CASSSPKNPGVLKTQYF.

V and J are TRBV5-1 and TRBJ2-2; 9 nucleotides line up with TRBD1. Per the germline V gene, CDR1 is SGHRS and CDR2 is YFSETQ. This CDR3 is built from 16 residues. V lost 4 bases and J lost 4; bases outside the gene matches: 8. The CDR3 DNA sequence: TGCGCCAGCAGCCCGAACAGGGGGCGAGGCACCGGGGAGCTGTTTTTT. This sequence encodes CASSPNRGRGTGELFF.

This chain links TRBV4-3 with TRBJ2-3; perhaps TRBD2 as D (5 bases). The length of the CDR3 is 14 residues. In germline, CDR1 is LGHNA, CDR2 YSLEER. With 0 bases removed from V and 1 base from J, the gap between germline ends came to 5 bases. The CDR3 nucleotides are TGCGCCAGCAGCCAAGAGGGAGGCACAGATACGCAGTATTTT. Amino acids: CASSQEGGTDTQYF.

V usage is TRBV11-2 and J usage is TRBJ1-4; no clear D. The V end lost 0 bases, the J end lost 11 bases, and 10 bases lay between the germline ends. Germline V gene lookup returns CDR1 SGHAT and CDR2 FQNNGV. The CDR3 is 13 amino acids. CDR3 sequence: CASSLDPAQKLFF. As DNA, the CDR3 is TGTGCCAGCAGCTTAGACCCCGCCCAGAAACTGTTTTTT.

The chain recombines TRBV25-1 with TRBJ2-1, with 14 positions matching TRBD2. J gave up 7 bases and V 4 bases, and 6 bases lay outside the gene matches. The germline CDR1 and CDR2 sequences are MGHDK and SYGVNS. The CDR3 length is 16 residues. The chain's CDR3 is CASSATSGRAWNEQFF. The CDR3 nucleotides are TGTGCCAGCAGTGCGACTAGCGGGAGGGCCTGGAATGAGCAGTTCTTC.

CDR3 region: CASSLDGALNTGELFF. In nucleotides, the CDR3 is TGTGCCAGCAGCTTAGATGGAGCGCTTAACACCGGGGAGCTGTTTTTT. The chain joins TRBV7-2 to TRBJ2-2; D unresolved. Germline V gene data show CDR1 as SGHTA and CDR2 as FQGNSA. The CDR3 is 16 amino acids. V was cut by 1 base and J by 2 bases, with 11 bases left in between.

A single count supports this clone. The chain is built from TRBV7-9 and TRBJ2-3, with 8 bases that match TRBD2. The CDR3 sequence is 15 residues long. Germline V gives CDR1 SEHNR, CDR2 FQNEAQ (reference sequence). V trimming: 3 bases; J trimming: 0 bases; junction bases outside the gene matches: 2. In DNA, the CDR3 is TGTGCCAGCAGCTTTAGCGGGACTAGCACAGATACGCAGTATTTT. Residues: CASSFSGTSTDTQYF.

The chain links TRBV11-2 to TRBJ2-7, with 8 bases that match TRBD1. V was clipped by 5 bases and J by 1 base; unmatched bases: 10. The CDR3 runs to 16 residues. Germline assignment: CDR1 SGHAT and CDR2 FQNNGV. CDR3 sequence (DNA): TGTGCCAGCAGCCTCTTGTTTGGACAGGGATCCTACGAGCAGTACTTC. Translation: CASSLLFGQGSYEQYF.

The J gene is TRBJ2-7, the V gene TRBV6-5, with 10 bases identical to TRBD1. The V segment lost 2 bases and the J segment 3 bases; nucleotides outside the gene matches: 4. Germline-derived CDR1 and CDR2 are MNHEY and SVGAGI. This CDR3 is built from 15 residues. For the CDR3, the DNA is TGTGCCAGCAGTTACCGGGACAGGGGTGTCTACGAGCAGTACTTC. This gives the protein CASSYRDRGVYEQYF.

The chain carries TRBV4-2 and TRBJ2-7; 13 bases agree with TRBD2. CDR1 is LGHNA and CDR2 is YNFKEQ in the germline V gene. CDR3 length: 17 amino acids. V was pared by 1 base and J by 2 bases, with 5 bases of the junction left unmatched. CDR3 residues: CASSQGTSGSGTYEQYF. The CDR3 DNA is TGTGCCAGCAGCCAAGGGACTAGCGGGAGTGGGACCTACGAGCAGTACTTC.

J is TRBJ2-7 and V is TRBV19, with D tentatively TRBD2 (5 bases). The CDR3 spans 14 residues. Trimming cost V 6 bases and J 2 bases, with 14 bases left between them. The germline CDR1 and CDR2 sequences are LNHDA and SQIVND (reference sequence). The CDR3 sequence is CASSMRSGTYEQYF. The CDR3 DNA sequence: TGTGCCAGTAGCATGCGGAGCGGAACCTACGAGCAGTACTTC.

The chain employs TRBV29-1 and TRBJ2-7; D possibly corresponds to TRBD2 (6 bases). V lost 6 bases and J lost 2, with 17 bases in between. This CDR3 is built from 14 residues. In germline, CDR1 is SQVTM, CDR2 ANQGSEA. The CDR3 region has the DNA TGCAGCGTCACGCGGGCAGGGAGGCCCTACGAGCAGTACTTC. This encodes CSVTRAGRPYEQYF.

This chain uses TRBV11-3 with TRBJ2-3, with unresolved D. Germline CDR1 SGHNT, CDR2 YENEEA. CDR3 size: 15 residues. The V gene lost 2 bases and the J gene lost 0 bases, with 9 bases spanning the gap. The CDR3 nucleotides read TGTGCCAGCAGCTTACAGGCTAGTAGCACAGATACGCAGTATTTT. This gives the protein CASSLQASSTDTQYF.

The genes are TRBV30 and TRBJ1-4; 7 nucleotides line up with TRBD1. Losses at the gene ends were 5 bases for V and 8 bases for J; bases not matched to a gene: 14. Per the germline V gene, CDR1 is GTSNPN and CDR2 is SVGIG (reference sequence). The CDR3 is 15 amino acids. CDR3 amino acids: CAWDGTATTHEKLFF. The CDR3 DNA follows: TGTGCCTGGGACGGGACAGCTACAACCCACGAAAAACTGTTTTTT.

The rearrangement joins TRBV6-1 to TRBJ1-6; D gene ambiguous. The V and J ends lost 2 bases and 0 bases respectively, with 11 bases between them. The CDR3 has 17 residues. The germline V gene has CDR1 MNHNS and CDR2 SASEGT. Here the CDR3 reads CASSELSWSSYNSPLHF. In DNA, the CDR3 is TGTGCCAGCAGTGAACTGAGCTGGAGCTCCTATAATTCACCCCTCCACTTT.

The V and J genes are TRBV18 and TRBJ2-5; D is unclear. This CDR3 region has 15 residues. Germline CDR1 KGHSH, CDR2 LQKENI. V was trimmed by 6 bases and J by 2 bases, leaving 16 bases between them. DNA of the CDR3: TGTGCCAGCTCCCGGTCCCCCCCAGGTCAAGAGACCCAGTACTTC. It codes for CASSRSPPGQETQYF.

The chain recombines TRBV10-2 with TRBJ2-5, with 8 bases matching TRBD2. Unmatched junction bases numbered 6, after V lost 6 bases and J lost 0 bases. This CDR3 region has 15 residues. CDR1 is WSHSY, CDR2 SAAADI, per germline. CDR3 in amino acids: CASREIAGHQETQYF. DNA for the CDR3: TGCGCCAGCAGGGAAATAGCGGGACACCAAGAGACCCAGTACTTC.

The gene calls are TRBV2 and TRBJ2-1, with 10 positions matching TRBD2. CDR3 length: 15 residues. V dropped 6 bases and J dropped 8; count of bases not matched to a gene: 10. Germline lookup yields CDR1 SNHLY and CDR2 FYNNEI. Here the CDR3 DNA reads TGTGCCAGCAGCATAGAAGCGGGAGGGTTCGATGAGCAGTTCTTC. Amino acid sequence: CASSIEAGGFDEQFF.